This TCR beta chain originates from a study of cytomegalovirus exposure and HLA in healthy donors. Study conclusions and caveats: Among the sequence variants, a highly shared cluster was likely an artifact of sequencing.

The primer mix had 60 Vbeta and 13 Jbeta primers. In the authors' methods: Approximately 11 million shared chains were among the roughly 80 million unique TCR beta chains that a later analysis counted. Assay: immunoSEQ multiplex PCR; the TCRdb copy retains only in-frame clones and omits some. The V and J calls and clone size were taken over from that table, and D and trimming were inferred from the DNA. The sample has around 200,000 clones, 79% seen once. This CDR3 spans 15 amino acids. The V gene end was trimmed by 1 base and the J gene end by 4 bases; junction bases not matched to a gene: 3. Germline V gene lookup returns CDR1 MGHDK and CDR2 SYGVNS. A remark on this clone: The antigen remains unidentified.

What was sequenced was PBMCs. The chain employs TRBV25-1 and TRBJ2-1, with TRBD2 matching 8 bases. The clonotype comes from a woman aged 50 to 60 in good health and CMV-seronegative. CDR3 in amino acids: CASSEFGGGYNEQFF. CDR3 DNA: TGTGCCAGCAGTGAATTCGGGGGGGGATACAATGAGCAGTTCTTC. The full variable domain, in which reference TRBV25-1 and TRBJ2-1 provide the parts outside the CDR3, is EADIYQTPRYLVIGTGKKITLECSQTMGHDKMYWYQQDPGMELHLIHYSYGVNSTEKGDLSSESTVSRIRTEHFPLTLESARPSHTSQYLCASSEFGGGYNEQFFGPGTRLTVL.